One and the same sample provided the 18 T cell receptor beta chains below, sequenced in a study of cytomegalovirus exposure and HLA in healthy donors. Libraries were prepared by immunoSEQ multiplex PCR; TCRdb keeps only in-frame clonotypes and omits some of them. The table lists 240,000 or so clones, more than 75% of them singletons, with about 1.2% in the top ten. Sequenced: PBMCs. Receptors originate from a woman aged 25 to 39 in good health and CMV-seropositive.

This clone was seen more than once but under ten times. V gene TRBV2 combines with J gene TRBJ2-7, with D possibly being TRBD2 (5 bases). Germline CDR1 is SNHLY and CDR2 is FYNNEI. V lost 7 bases, J lost 1 base, and 8 bases lay in between. The CDR3 is 12 amino acids. The CDR3 loop reads CASNQRSYEQYF. Written as DNA, the CDR3 is TGTGCCAGCAACCAGCGGTCCTACGAGCAGTACTTC.

The chain employs TRBV9 and TRBJ2-5; D is perhaps TRBD2 (6 bases). The CDR3 has 17 residues. Germline assignment: CDR1 SGDLS and CDR2 YYNGEE. Trimming pared 0 bases from V and 5 bases from J, leaving 20 bases between. This CDR3 is CASSVGASVTPVETQYF. The CDR3 coding sequence is TGTGCCAGCAGCGTAGGGGCTAGCGTCACACCGGTGGAGACCCAGTACTTC.

Only one count was recorded for this clone. This chain connects TRBV11-2 to TRBJ2-2, with D tentatively TRBD2 (5 bases). Germline V lookup: CDR1 SGHAT, CDR2 FQNNGV. Trimming removed 1 base at V and 4 bases at J, with 16 bases between. The CDR3 is 17 amino acids. The CDR3 sequence is CASSLGATGSGTGELFF. The CDR3 nucleotides are TGTGCCAGCAGCTTAGGGGCTACGGGGTCGGGCACCGGGGAGCTGTTTTTT. The full variable domain, rest sourced from reference TRBV11-2 and TRBJ2-2, is EAGVAQSPRYKIIEKRQSVAFWCNPISGHATLYWYQQILGQGPKLLIQFQNNGVVDDSQLPKDRFSAERLKGVDSTLKIQPAKLEDSAVYLCASSLGATGSGTGELFFGEGSRLTVL.

In this sample, this clone turned up once. CDR3 loop: CASRLRTEGLTEAFF. CDR3 sequence (DNA): TGTGCCAGCAGGCTCAGGACAGAAGGACTCACTGAAGCTTTCTTT. The J gene is TRBJ1-1, the V gene TRBV6-5; D might be TRBD1 (6 bases). Trimming pared 6 bases from V and 4 bases from J, leaving 18 bases between. The CDR3 is 15 residues long. Germline-derived CDR1 and CDR2 are MNHEY and SVGAGI.

The chain couples TRBV27 to TRBJ1-1; 7 bases are shared with TRBD1. Germline V gives CDR1 MNHEY, CDR2 SMNVEV (reference sequence). Losses at the gene ends were 2 bases for V and 4 bases for J; bases not matched to a gene: 1. This CDR3 contains 13 residues. CDR3 DNA sequence: TGTGCCAGCAGTTTACAGGGGGGCACTGAAGCTTTCTTT. Protein sequence: CASSLQGGTEAFF.

In its sample, this clone was seen once. J is TRBJ2-1 and V is TRBV6-1, with 11 bases that match TRBD2. Germline CDR1 reads MNHNS; CDR2 reads SASEGT. The CDR3 length is 15 residues. Germline trimming cut 6 bases from V and 6 bases from J; bases unmatched to any gene: 7. For the CDR3, the DNA is TGTGCCAGCAGGAAAGGACTAGCGGGCCCCAATGAGCAGTTCTTC. This sequence encodes CASRKGLAGPNEQFF.

The chain links TRBV6-1 to TRBJ2-3; 10 bases match TRBD2. Trimming took 1 base from V and 6 from J; bases not matched to a gene: 4. The CDR3 totals 15 residues. CDR1 is MNHNS and CDR2 is SASEGT in the germline V gene. The chain's CDR3 is CASSEGASGSDTQYF. CDR3 DNA sequence: TGTGCCAGCAGTGAAGGGGCTAGCGGGAGTGATACGCAGTATTTT.

This chain joins TRBV30 and TRBJ1-4, with 8 bases lining up with TRBD1. The CDR3 totals 15 residues. Looked up from germline, CDR1 is GTSNPN and CDR2 is SVGIG (reference sequence). Trimming took 1 base from V and 7 from J; bases not matched to a gene: 8. The CDR3 sequence: CAWSETGAWAEKLFF. The CDR3 coding sequence is TGTGCCTGGAGTGAGACAGGGGCGTGGGCTGAAAAACTGTTTTTT.

The chain couples TRBV5-6 to TRBJ2-7; possible D gene TRBD1, 5 bases. Germline values: CDR1 SGHDT, CDR2 YYEEEE. The V end lost 3 bases, the J end lost 0 bases, and 13 bases lay between the germline ends. The CDR3 consists of 15 residues. The DNA of the CDR3 is TGTGCCAGCAGCTGGGTCTACAGGAGCTCCTACGAGCAGTACTTC. Encoded protein: CASSWVYRSSYEQYF.

This clone turned up a few times. For the CDR3, the DNA is TGTGCCTGGGCCAGGGGTGGTGGCGGCTACACCTTC. It codes for CAWARGGGGYTF. J is TRBJ1-2 and V is TRBV30; tentatively, D is TRBD1 (6 bases). CDR3 length equals 12 residues. The germline V gene encodes CDR1 GTSNPN and CDR2 SVGIG (reference sequence). Trimming removed 5 bases from V and 8 bases from J, with 15 bases in between.

The chain recombines TRBV11-3 with TRBJ1-3; no reliable D call. CDR3 length: 14 amino acids. V gave up 3 bases and J gave up 0 bases, with 6 bases separating them. From germline, CDR1 is SGHNT and CDR2 YENEEA. CDR3 coding DNA: TGTGCCAGCAGCTTTAGAGACTCTGGAAACACCATATATTTT. This translates into CASSFRDSGNTIYF. Supplemented by reference TRBV11-3 and TRBJ1-3, the full variable domain reads EAGVVQSPRYKIIEKKQPVAFWCNPISGHNTLYWYLQNLGQGPELLIRYENEEAVDDSQLPKDRFSAERLKGVDSTLKIQPAELGDSAVYLCASSFRDSGNTIYFGEGSWLTVV.

CDR3 DNA: TGCGCCAGCAGCTTGGTCCGGGGAGGGCCCTACGAGCAGTACTTC. Protein sequence: CASSLVRGGPYEQYF. The chain joins TRBV5-1 to TRBJ2-7; TRBD2 agrees at 7 bases. V lost 0 bases to trimming and J lost 2 bases; unmatched junction nucleotides: 5. The CDR3 loop spans 15 amino acids. The germline V gene has CDR1 SGHRS and CDR2 YFSETQ. Looking up the rest from reference TRBV5-1 and TRBJ2-7 gives the full variable domain: KAGVTQTPRYLIKTRGQQVTLSCSPISGHRSVSWYQQTPGQGLQFLFEYFSETQRNKGNFPGRFSGRQFSNSRSEMNVSTLELGDSALYLCASSLVRGGPYEQYFGPGTRLTVT.

The chain couples TRBV5-4 to TRBJ2-3, with 7 bases aligning to TRBD1. V was pared by 5 bases and J by 3 bases, with 6 bases of the junction left unmatched. This CDR3 contains 14 residues. Per the germline V gene, CDR1 is SGHNT and CDR2 is YYREEE (reference sequence). The CDR3 sequence: CASSWAGGTDTQYF. The CDR3 nucleotides are TGTGCCAGCAGTTGGGCAGGGGGTACAGATACGCAGTATTTT. The variable domain in full, completed from reference TRBV5-4 and TRBJ2-3, reads ETGVTQSPTHLIKTRGQQVTLRCSSQSGHNTVSWYQQALGQGPQFIFQYYREEENGRGNFPPRFSGLQFPNYSSELNVNALELDDSALYLCASSWAGGTDTQYFGPGTRLTVL.

The chain links TRBV5-1 to TRBJ2-4, with D perhaps TRBD2 (5 bases). V dropped 5 bases and J dropped 8 bases, with 23 bases sitting between them. Germline CDR1 is SGHRS and CDR2 is YFSETQ. CDR3 length: 16 amino acids. CDR3 sequence: CASSLGGLDPRDIQYF. For the CDR3, the DNA is TGCGCCAGCAGTCTCGGCGGGCTAGACCCCCGGGACATTCAGTACTTC.

The rearrangement joins TRBV5-1 to TRBJ1-1; no definite D call. Trimming removed 2 bases at V and 4 bases at J, with 9 bases between. CDR1 SGHRS and CDR2 YFSETQ come from the germline V gene. This CDR3 spans 13 amino acids. CDR3 DNA: TGCGCCAGCAGCTTTCCCTCGGGCACTGAAGCTTTCTTT. Its translation is CASSFPSGTEAFF.

The chain uses TRBV28 and TRBJ2-5; TRBD1 matches at 11 bases. The ends lost 8 bases at V and 4 bases at J; junction bases unmatched: 3. The CDR3 length is 13 residues. Germline V gene sequence: CDR1 MDHEN, CDR2 SYDVKM. The CDR3 coding sequence is TGTGCCAGCGGCGGACAGGGGGCAGAGACCCAGTACTTC. Protein product: CASGGQGAETQYF.

V and J are TRBV18 and TRBJ1-4; D ambiguous. V lost 0 bases and J lost 4, with 9 bases in between. Per the germline V gene, CDR1 is KGHSH and CDR2 is LQKENI. The CDR3 covers 15 residues. CDR3 in amino acids: CASSPPVAVNEKLFF. The DNA for the CDR3 is TGTGCCAGCTCACCACCGGTGGCAGTTAATGAAAAACTGTTTTTT.

This sequence joins TRBV27 and TRBJ1-5; a possible D gene is TRBD1 (5 bases). The V gene's germline CDR1 is MNHEY and CDR2 SMNVEV (reference sequence). V was trimmed by 4 bases and J by 7 bases, leaving 11 bases between them. This CDR3 contains 13 residues. CDR3 DNA: TGTGCCAGCAGTTGGGGGGGTGGACAGCCCCAGCATTTT. Its protein is CASSWGGGQPQHF.